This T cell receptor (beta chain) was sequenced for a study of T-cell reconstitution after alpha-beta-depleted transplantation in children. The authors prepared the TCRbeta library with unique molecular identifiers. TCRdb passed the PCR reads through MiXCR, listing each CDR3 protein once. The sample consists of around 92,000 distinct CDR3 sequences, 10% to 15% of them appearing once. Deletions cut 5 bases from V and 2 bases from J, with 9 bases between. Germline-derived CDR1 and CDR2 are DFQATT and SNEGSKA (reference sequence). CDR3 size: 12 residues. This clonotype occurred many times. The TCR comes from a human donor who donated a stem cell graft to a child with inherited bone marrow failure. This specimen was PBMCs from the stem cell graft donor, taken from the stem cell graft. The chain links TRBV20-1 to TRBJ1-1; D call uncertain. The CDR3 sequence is CSASRPNTEAFF. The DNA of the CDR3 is TGCAGTGCTTCTCGTCCCAACACTGAAGCTTTCTTT.